These 5 T cell receptor beta chains share one sample of origin, sequenced in a study of T cell responses to AZD1222 COVID-19 vaccine. TCRdb's copy holds only in-frame clones and misses some; the assay was immunoSEQ multiplex PCR. The table has around 180,000 clones, about 90% seen once. This specimen consisted of peripheral blood, obtained on day 0 of AZD1222 vaccination. Receptors originate from an adult in good health.

This sequence joins TRBV19 and TRBJ1-2, with TRBD1 matching over 9 bases. The CDR3 has 14 amino acids. Trimming removed 6 bases from V and 3 bases from J; junction bases left unmatched: 5. Germline values: CDR1 LNHDA, CDR2 SQIVND (reference sequence). CDR3 in DNA: TGTGCCAGTAGGAAGACAGGGGGTGACTATGGCTACACCTTC. It specifies CASRKTGGDYGYTF.

The chain uses TRBV2 and TRBJ2-1; 7 bases agree with TRBD2. The CDR3 extends over 15 amino acids. Per germline, CDR1 SNHLY and CDR2 FYNNEI. The V gene end was trimmed by 6 bases and the J gene end by 3 bases; junction bases not matched to a gene: 8. CDR3 sequence (DNA): TGTGCCAGCAGCCAACACCGGGACTACTACAATGAGCAGTTCTTC. It translates to CASSQHRDYYNEQFF.

This clone was observed a single time. The chain links TRBV11-2 to TRBJ2-7; possible D gene TRBD2, 6 bases. This CDR3 is built from 15 residues. Trimming left V 1 base short and J 2 bases short, with 12 bases between. Germline loops: CDR1 SGHAT, CDR2 FQNNGV. The CDR3 DNA is TGTGCCAGCAGCTTAGTTCCAGCGGGTGCCTACGAGCAGTACTTC. The encoded protein is CASSLVPAGAYEQYF. The full variable domain, its missing parts supplied by reference TRBV11-2 and TRBJ2-7, is EAGVAQSPRYKIIEKRQSVAFWCNPISGHATLYWYQQILGQGPKLLIQFQNNGVVDDSQLPKDRFSAERLKGVDSTLKIQPAKLEDSAVYLCASSLVPAGAYEQYFGPGTRLTVT.

The chain uses TRBV18 and TRBJ2-5, with a tentative D call TRBD2 (6 bases). This CDR3 is built from 16 residues. V was shortened by 3 bases and J by 1 base, with 15 bases between the two germline ends. Germline loops: CDR1 KGHSH, CDR2 LQKENI. CDR3 loop: CASSPRRGVPQETQYF. CDR3 coding DNA: TGTGCCAGCTCACCCCGCCGCGGGGTTCCCCAAGAGACCCAGTACTTC.

There are a few counts of this clone. The chain has TRBV18 and TRBJ2-7; 8 positions agree with TRBD1. V shed 4 bases, J shed 0 bases, and the junction held 8 bases outside the gene matches. Germline V gene data show CDR1 as KGHSH and CDR2 as LQKENI. CDR3 size: 16 residues. CDR3 DNA sequence: TGTGCCAGCTCACTGGACAGGGCGCCCATCTCCTACGAGCAGTACTTC. Translating gives CASSLDRAPISYEQYF. Full variable domain (rest looked up from reference TRBV18 and TRBJ2-7): NAGVMQNPRHLVRRRGQEARLRCSPMKGHSHVYWYRQLPEEGLKFMVYLQKENIIDESGMPKERFSAEFPKEGPSILRIQQVVRGDSAAYFCASSLDRAPISYEQYFGPGTRLTVT.